This note documents a single T cell receptor beta chain sequence. Its antigen is unknown. The sample originates from a study of identifying expanded T cells in peripheral blood. The study's findings and limits: Technical replicates showed roughly 1.2 changed clones; around 2 weeks 15 to 20; four weeks 19. Clone count variance between roughly 2-week samples rose with total template count.

Germline V gives CDR1 LNHDA, CDR2 SQIVND (reference sequence). V lost 5 bases, J lost 6 bases, and 9 bases stayed unmatched. The CDR3 covers 15 residues. Generated by immunoSEQ multiplex PCR, the TCRdb table keeps only in-frame clones and is missing some. The table has about 86,000 clones, about 85% seen once. This TCR derives from a person between 18 and 69 years old in good health. The rearrangement links TRBV19 to TRBJ2-3; 9 bases are a match to TRBD1. Sequenced input: blood. This CDR3 reads CASSGTTGGADTQYF. The CDR3 bases are TGTGCCAGTAGTGGAACCACAGGGGGCGCGGATACGCAGTATTTT. The full variable domain, completed using reference TRBV19 and TRBJ2-3, is DGGITQSPKYLFRKEGQNVTLSCEQNLNHDAMYWYRQDPGQGLRLIYYSQIVNDFQKGDIAEGYSVSREKKESFPLTVTSAQKNPTAFYLCASSGTTGGADTQYFGPGTRLTVL.